The T cell receptor (beta chain) described here comes from a study of Graves' ophthalmopathy and Graves' hyperthyroidism (dated by TCRdb to 2016 to 2019). Looking at the study overall: Peripheral blood was collected at initial diagnosis, before any treatment. The study used TCR beta repertoire signatures to distinguish Graves' ophthalmopathy from Graves' hyperthyroidism and to predict progression to ophthalmopathy. For independent validation, a separate cohort was made up of 18 hyperthyroidism patients plus 17 patients who later progressed from hyperthyroidism to ophthalmopathy. Following sample collection, hyperthyroidism patients were given methimazole at a starting dose of 30 mg daily, and ophthalmopathy patients were given high-dose intravenous methylprednisolone. A discovery set of about 99 patients (43 ophthalmopathy, about 58 stable hyperthyroidism) was enrolled to explore V-J signatures distinguishing ophthalmopathy from hyperthyroidism. In total, some 130 blood samples were TCR-sequenced: fewer than 50 ophthalmopathy, some 75 hyperthyroidism and approximately 17 hyperthyroidism-to-ophthalmopathy patients. In roughly 6 hyperthyroidism patients, the T-cell repertoires found in thyroid tissue were compared with those found in blood.

On the study overall, not on this receptor specifically: No statistical method was used to predetermine the sample size, and group allocation was not hidden from the investigators. Most expanded thyroid clonotypes with a frequency above 0.001 also appeared in blood, which suggests that blood repertoires may reflect the immune response in the thyroid. In cross-validation, the 13-signature model distinguished ophthalmopathy from stable hyperthyroidism with 85% to 90% sensitivity and approximately 81% specificity, and in the test set the corresponding values were roughly 80% and 76%. In validation, the model predicted ophthalmopathy progression with roughly 68% sensitivity and around 72% specificity; 12 predicted patients were CT-confirmed with GO in a median of around 6 months.

V and J lose 0 bases and 2 bases, and a span of 11 bases separates them. The CDR3 runs 15 residues from the cysteine to the phenylalanine. Only CDR3 DNA is held: 45 bases, read in frame from base 1. Based on the germline V gene (reference sequence), the CDR1 and CDR2 sequences are MNHNY and SVGAGI. For repertoire sequencing, the TCR beta CDR3 regions were amplified from RNA transcripts. The first round of RT-PCR was done with HTBI primers and the Qiagen OneStep RT-PCR kit, and was followed by a second round of multiplex PCR, then size selection and purification. The libraries underwent paired-end sequencing with 100 bp reads on an Illumina HiSeq2000. In the authors' own workflow: SOAPnuke was used for read processing, and reads with adapters, uncalled bases, a mean Phred below 15, or no exact constant-primer or identifier match were discarded. High-quality paired reads were merged with COPE v1.2.5. Clonotypes were defined as unique nucleotide sequences and were aligned to IMGT TRB V, D and J references using MiTCR v1.1. Only V-J combinations with frequency above 0.0001 were analysed, covering more than 99% of repertoires. A TCR clonal expansion and chaos score per V-J combination was defined as the ratio of F50 clonal expansion to chaos observed in the TCRdist matrix. Welch's t-statistics and random forest were used to reduce features to about a dozen V-J combinations, which were fed into a naive Bayes classifier. The Morisita-Horn index was used to measure how similar the thyroid and blood repertoires were. Using fastp trimming at Q25 and MiXCR clonotype assembly, TCRdb reanalyzed the public sequencing data and kept in-frame beta chains. Records with the same CDR3 protein are collapsed into one entry carrying the most frequent genes and DNA. TCRdb, not the authors, supplied the V and J calls. This sample gives around 660,000 distinct CDR3 sequences in total; about 41% of them show up just once. The top ten clones comprise 3% to 3.5% of the sample.

Note on this clonotype: Its antigen is unknown. The input lacks base qualities; no much larger clone sits a single base away.

Ophthalmopathy patients were characterized by moderately to severely active disease, a Clinical Activity Score of at least 3, a NOSPECS grade of at least 4, and a disease duration under 3 months. Anyone with other autoimmune diseases, uncontrolled infections, pregnancy or lactation was excluded from the study. Diagnosis was based on clinical symptoms, serum thyroxine, TRAb, thyroid ultrasound and orbital computed tomography. Using Ficoll-Paque density gradient centrifugation, PBMCs were isolated from about 9.2 ml of fresh peripheral blood. Total RNA was extracted with Trizol reagent and quality-checked on an Agilent 2100 Bioanalyzer.

The sequenced sample was peripheral blood. This clonotype was obtained from an adult man with Graves' ophthalmopathy. The sequence joins TRBV6-6 to TRBJ2-7, with the D segment possibly TRBD1 or TRBD2, each aligning over 5 bases. The nucleotide sequence is TGTGCCAGCAGTTACTCGAGGGGCTTCACCTACGAGCAGTACTTC. This encodes CASSYSRGFTYEQYF.